A single sample is the source of the 19 T cell receptor beta chains below, sequenced in a study of cytotoxic CD8 clonotypes in ibrutinib-treated CLL. TCRdb's copy holds only in-frame clones and misses some; the assay was immunoSEQ multiplex PCR. This table holds approximately 25,000 clones, 55% to 70% found once. Sequencing was performed on PBMCs, taken at disease progression, from a patient treated with ibrutinib. All receptors come from a human donor with chronic lymphocytic leukemia.

The chain uses TRBV7-3 and TRBJ2-7; the match to TRBD2 covers 8 bases. Germline V gene lookup returns CDR1 SGHTA and CDR2 FQGTGA. V shed 2 bases and J 7 bases; nucleotides not matched to a gene: 13. CDR3 length: 16 amino acids. This chain's CDR3 is CASSLYPVGGAEEQYF. The CDR3 bases are TGTGCCAGCAGCTTATACCCGGTCGGGGGGGCAGAGGAGCAGTACTTC.

The chain is built from TRBV4-2 and TRBJ1-5, with D possibly TRBD1 on 6 matching bases. The CDR3 is 16 amino acids. Germline CDR1 and CDR2: LGHNA and YNFKEQ. Trimming took off 1 base at V and 2 bases at J, with 12 bases between the two ends. This CDR3 is CASSQATGKGNQPQHF. The CDR3 DNA reads as TGTGCCAGCAGCCAAGCAACAGGGAAGGGCAATCAGCCCCAGCATTTT.

Only one count was recorded for this clone. A read error may account for a junction end that differs from germline. The gene calls are TRBV5-1 and TRBJ1-1; D ambiguous. Looked up from germline, CDR1 is SGHRS and CDR2 is YFSETQ. This CDR3 is built from 14 residues. CDR3 in amino acids: CASTLGGLNTEAFF. The CDR3 region has the DNA TGCGCCAGCACCTTGGGCGGGCTGAACACTGAAGCTTTCTTT.

V and J are TRBV7-6 and TRBJ2-7; D may be TRBD1 (5 bases). V lost 0 bases and J lost 1, with 10 bases in between. The CDR3 totals 15 residues. The germline V gene encodes CDR1 SGHVS and CDR2 FNYEAQ. CDR3 amino acids: CASSLAQGKSYEQYF. The CDR3 bases are TGTGCCAGCAGCTTAGCCCAGGGAAAGTCCTACGAGCAGTACTTC.

The chain joins TRBV30 to TRBJ1-4; D is uncertain. The length of the CDR3 is 14 residues. CDR1 is GTSNPN, CDR2 SVGIG, per germline (reference sequence). V was cut by 1 base and J by 5 bases, with 11 bases left in between. The CDR3 loop reads CAWSAGVENEKLFF. For the CDR3, the DNA is TGTGCCTGGAGTGCCGGGGTCGAGAATGAAAAACTGTTTTTT.

This clone came up a few times. The chain recombines TRBV27 with TRBJ1-2, with 10 bases aligning to TRBD1. Per the germline V gene, CDR1 is MNHEY and CDR2 is SMNVEV (reference sequence). This CDR3 contains 18 residues. V shed 4 bases and J 0 bases; nucleotides not matched to a gene: 11. The chain's CDR3 is CASSSPRDRGTPNYGYTF. CDR3 DNA sequence: TGTGCCAGCAGTTCCCCCCGGGACAGGGGAACTCCTAACTATGGCTACACCTTC.

The J gene is TRBJ2-1, the V gene TRBV27, with 8 bases aligning to TRBD2. The CDR3 loop spans 14 amino acids. Germline assignment: CDR1 MNHEY and CDR2 SMNVEV (reference sequence). The J segment lost 4 bases and the V segment lost 3 bases, leaving 2 bases of the junction unmatched. CDR3 DNA sequence: TGTGCCAGCAGTTTCGGCGGGGGGTACAATGAGCAGTTCTTC. Amino acids: CASSFGGGYNEQFF.

This clone showed up many times. This rearrangement joins TRBV29-1 to TRBJ1-1, with 7 bases fitting TRBD1. Per germline, CDR1 SQVTM and CDR2 ANQGSEA. The CDR3 has 12 residues. The V and J ends lost 7 bases and 2 bases, in that order; junction bases with no gene match: 4. The CDR3 loop reads CSARQGNTEAFF. The DNA of the CDR3 is TGCAGCGCAAGACAGGGAAACACTGAAGCTTTCTTT.

This clone was recorded a few times. The genes are TRBV6-5 and TRBJ1-4, with 8 bases matching TRBD1. V shed 6 bases, J shed 8 bases, and the junction held 5 bases outside the gene matches. This CDR3 region has 13 residues. Germline-derived CDR1 and CDR2 are MNHEY and SVGAGI. CDR3 sequence reads: CASRDRVIEKLFF. CDR3 nucleotide sequence: TGTGCCAGCAGGGACAGGGTAATAGAAAAACTGTTTTTT.

The chain has TRBV29-1 and TRBJ2-7, with no clear D. The length of the CDR3 is 11 residues. Trimming left V 4 bases short and J 1 base short, with 5 bases between. The germline V gene has CDR1 SQVTM and CDR2 ANQGSEA. CDR3 amino acids: CSVADSYEQYF. For the CDR3, the DNA is TGCAGCGTTGCCGATTCCTACGAGCAGTACTTC.

This rearrangement joins TRBV18 to TRBJ1-2; the D is unclear. CDR1 is KGHSH, CDR2 LQKENI, per germline. The CDR3 length is 14 residues. V lost 2 bases, J lost 0 bases, and 7 bases lay in between. The CDR3 region has the DNA TGTGCCAGCTCACCAGGACCCTCTAACTATGGCTACACCTTC. This sequence encodes CASSPGPSNYGYTF. The full variable domain, with the rest looked up from reference TRBV18 and TRBJ1-2, is NAGVMQNPRHLVRRRGQEARLRCSPMKGHSHVYWYRQLPEEGLKFMVYLQKENIIDESGMPKERFSAEFPKEGPSILRIQQVVRGDSAAYFCASSPGPSNYGYTFGSGTRLTVV.

This clone is a singleton in its sample. The chain carries TRBV5-5 and TRBJ2-7; perhaps TRBD1 as D (6 bases). V was cut by 4 bases and J by 5 bases, with 13 bases left in between. Germline-derived CDR1 and CDR2 are SGHKS and YYEKEE (reference sequence). The CDR3 has 13 amino acids. This chain's CDR3 is CASSPVAGDEQYF. The CDR3 DNA is TGTGCCAGCAGCCCCGTGGCAGGGGACGAGCAGTACTTC.

The sample holds a few counts of this clone. The CDR3 reads CAVYGGVDGYTF. For the CDR3, the DNA is TGTGCCGTCTATGGGGGGGTCGATGGCTACACCTTC. The J gene is TRBJ1-2, the V gene TRBV27; a possible D gene is TRBD1 (5 bases). Germline CDR1 MNHEY, CDR2 SMNVEV (reference sequence). V was trimmed by 11 bases and J by 6 bases, leaving 16 bases between them. The CDR3 totals 12 residues.

This clone was detected a few times. The chain has TRBV27 and TRBJ2-7; 8 bases are shared with TRBD1. CDR3 length equals 15 residues. Germline CDR1 and CDR2: MNHEY and SMNVEV (reference sequence). The junction had 9 bases not matched to a gene; V was cut back by 5 bases and J by 3 bases. The CDR3 DNA reads as TGTGCCAGCAGTCAGACCGGACAGGGAGTCTACGAGCAGTACTTC. This encodes CASSQTGQGVYEQYF.

In this sample, this clone turned up a few times. V is TRBV4-1 and J is TRBJ1-3; 8 bases are shared with TRBD1. Germline V gives CDR1 MGHRA, CDR2 YSYEKL. The CDR3 length is 15 residues. V was clipped by 3 bases and J by 2 bases; unmatched bases: 3. DNA for the CDR3: TGCGCCAGCAGCCAGAGCAGGGGGCCTGGAAACACCATATATTTT. Its protein is CASSQSRGPGNTIYF.

This chain links TRBV9 with TRBJ2-3; no definite D call. Germline V lookup: CDR1 SGDLS, CDR2 YYNGEE. Trimming stripped 4 bases from V and 1 base from J, with 10 bases between. CDR3 length: 14 residues. The CDR3 DNA follows: TGTGCCAGCAGCCCACGGCTAGGCACAGATACGCAGTATTTT. Translated, it gives CASSPRLGTDTQYF.

The gene calls are TRBV5-1 and TRBJ1-2; possibly TRBD1 for D (5 bases). The CDR3 totals 12 residues. V lost 2 bases, J lost 7 bases, and 9 bases lay in between. CDR1 is SGHRS, CDR2 YFSETQ, per germline. The CDR3 protein is CASSLTGAGYTF. The CDR3 DNA reads as TGCGCCAGCAGCTTAACAGGCGCTGGCTACACCTTC.

About this clone: The junction differs from germline at one of its ends, possibly a read error. V and J are TRBV5-6 and TRBJ2-5; D ambiguous. Per the germline V gene, CDR1 is SGHDT and CDR2 is YYEEEE. This CDR3 is built from 12 residues. The CDR3 DNA is TGTGCCAGCAGCTTGGCGCAAGGGACCCAGTACTTC. Protein product: CASSLAQGTQYF.

This CDR3 reads CASSLGGAANQPQHF. CDR3 bases: TGTGCCAGCAGCTTAGGAGGGGCGGCCAATCAGCCCCAGCATTTT. J is TRBJ1-5 and V is TRBV7-9; a possible D gene is TRBD1 (5 bases). CDR3 length: 15 amino acids. CDR1 SEHNR and CDR2 FQNEAQ come from the germline V gene (reference sequence). Between the trimmed V and J ends, which lost 1 base and 3 bases, there was a span of 10 bases. The full variable domain, its missing parts supplied by reference TRBV7-9 and TRBJ1-5, is DTGVSQNPRHKITKRGQNVTFRCDPISEHNRLYWYRQTLGQGPEFLTYFQNEAQLEKSRLLSDRFSAERPKGSFSTLEIQRTEQGDSAMYLCASSLGGAANQPQHFGDGTRLSIL.